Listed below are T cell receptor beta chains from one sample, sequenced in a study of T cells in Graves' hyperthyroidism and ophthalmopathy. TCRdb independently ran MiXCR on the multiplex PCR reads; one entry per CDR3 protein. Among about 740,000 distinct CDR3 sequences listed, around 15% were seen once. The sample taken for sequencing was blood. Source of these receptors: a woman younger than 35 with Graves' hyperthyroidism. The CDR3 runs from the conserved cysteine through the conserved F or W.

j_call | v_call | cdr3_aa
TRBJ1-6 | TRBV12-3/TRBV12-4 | CASSPTGGDPYNSPLHF
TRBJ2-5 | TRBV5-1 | CASSLVLAGVSETQYF
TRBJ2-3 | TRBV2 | CASSPGGNTQYF
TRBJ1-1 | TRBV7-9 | CASSFDREKIAEAFF
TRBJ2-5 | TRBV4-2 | CASSRLGLAGQYF
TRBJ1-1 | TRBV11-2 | CASSSSRDSMNTEAFF
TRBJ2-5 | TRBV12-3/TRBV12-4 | CASSLGTLQETQYF
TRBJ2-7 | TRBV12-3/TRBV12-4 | CASRPAGQAGEQYF
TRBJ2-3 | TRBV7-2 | CASSLGETSTDTQYF
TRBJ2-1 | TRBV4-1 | CASSRRQEDEQFF
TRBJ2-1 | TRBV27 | CASSLGLAGRDEQFF
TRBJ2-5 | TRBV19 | CASSMSVEETQYF
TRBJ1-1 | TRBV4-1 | CASSQVTGDTEAFF
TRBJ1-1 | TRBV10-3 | CAIRGTGGPEAFF
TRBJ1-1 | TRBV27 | CASSLIPGLEAFF
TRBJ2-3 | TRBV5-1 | CASSHTSGFTDTQYF
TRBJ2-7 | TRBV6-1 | CASSLGQVDEQYF
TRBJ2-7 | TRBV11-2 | CASSFMVLGTYEQYF
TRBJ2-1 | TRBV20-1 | CSANGLAGGPGDEQFF
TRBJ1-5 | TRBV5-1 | CASSREGLYQPQHF
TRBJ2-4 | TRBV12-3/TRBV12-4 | CASSLGPGGDIQYF
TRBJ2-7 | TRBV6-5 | CASSYPNSYEQYF
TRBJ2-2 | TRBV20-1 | CSARDLAGANTGELFF
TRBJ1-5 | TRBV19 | CASSWGKQPQHF
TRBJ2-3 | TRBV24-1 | CATSDGQSSSTDTQYF
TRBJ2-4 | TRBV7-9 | CASSRLAGYENIQYF
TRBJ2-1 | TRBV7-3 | CASSPASGRDWSSYNEQFF
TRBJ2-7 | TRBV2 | CASSGQASHEQYF
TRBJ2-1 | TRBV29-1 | CSVWRESGGQFF
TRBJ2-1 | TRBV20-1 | CSANGLADSYNEQFF
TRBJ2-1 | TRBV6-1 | CASSDRGPRNEQFF
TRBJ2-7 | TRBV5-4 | CASSVQGAPSYEQYF
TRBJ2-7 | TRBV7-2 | CASSPRPYYEQYF
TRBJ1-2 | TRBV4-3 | CASSQWTGLGGDYGYTF
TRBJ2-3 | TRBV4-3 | CASSRDRLAGVQDTQYF
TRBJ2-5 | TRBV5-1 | CASSLDRGKTQYF
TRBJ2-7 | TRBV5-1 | CASSRRTGTGPYEQYF
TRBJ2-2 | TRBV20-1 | CSAPLTRSAGELFF
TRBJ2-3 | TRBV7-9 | CASSPLAGGARPDTQYF
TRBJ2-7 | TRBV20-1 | CSARAYSSYEQYF
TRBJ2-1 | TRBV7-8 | CASSTQGFSSYNEQFF
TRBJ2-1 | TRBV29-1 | CSVSNGGGRFNEQFF
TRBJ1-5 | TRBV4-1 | CASSQEGVPGQPQHF
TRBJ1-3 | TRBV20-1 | CSARGQSSPYSGNTIYF
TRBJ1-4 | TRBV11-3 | CASSHVGQAGNEKLFF